These 26 T cell receptor beta chains originate from one sample sequenced in a study of shared clonotypes between healthy human individuals. Profiling relied on immunoSEQ multiplex PCR, and the TCRdb table lists in-frame clones only, not all of them. The sample consists of over 850,000 clones, approximately 78% of them appearing once. Material: memory CD4+ T cells from PBMCs. Subset of the sample: CD45RA-negative fraction. The receptors originated from a man younger than 35 in good health. Some clones in this sample may be carry-over from other donors' samples.

The genes are TRBV5-4 and TRBJ2-2; D remains unclear. Germline lookup yields CDR1 SGHNT and CDR2 YYREEE (reference sequence). The CDR3 consists of 15 residues. V dropped 1 base and J dropped 0 bases, with 7 bases sitting between them. The chain's CDR3 is CASSLYGANTGELFF. CDR3 sequence (DNA): TGTGCCAGCAGCTTGTACGGAGCGAACACCGGGGAGCTGTTTTTT.

This clone was counted many times. Additional DNA sequences in this sample encode the identical CDR3. This chain uses TRBV18 with TRBJ2-1, with TRBD2 as a possible D gene (5 bases). This CDR3 spans 12 amino acids. V was pared by 3 bases and J by 8 bases, with 8 bases between. Germline V CDR1 and CDR2: KGHSH, LQKENI. CDR3 bases: TGTGCCAGCTCACCGGAGGTGGATGAGCAGTTCTTC. Translation gives CASSPEVDEQFF.

The chain employs TRBV5-1 and TRBJ1-2; 8 bases match TRBD1. This CDR3 has 13 amino acids. V was clipped by 5 bases and J by 2 bases; unmatched bases: 2. CDR1 SGHRS and CDR2 YFSETQ come from the germline V gene. The CDR3 here is CASRTGANYGYTF. The CDR3 DNA follows: TGCGCCAGCAGGACAGGGGCGAACTATGGCTACACCTTC. The full variable domain, completed using reference TRBV5-1 and TRBJ1-2, is KAGVTQTPRYLIKTRGQQVTLSCSPISGHRSVSWYQQTPGQGLQFLFEYFSETQRNKGNFPGRFSGRQFSNSRSEMNVSTLELGDSALYLCASRTGANYGYTFGSGTRLTVV.

The chain recombines TRBV4-1 with TRBJ1-2, with 8 bases fitting TRBD1. CDR1 MGHRA and CDR2 YSYEKL come from the germline V gene. The CDR3 has 15 residues. J gave up 4 bases and V 1 base, and 5 bases lay outside the gene matches. The CDR3 DNA reads TGCGCCAGCAGCCAAGCTTTGGGACAGGCCTATGGCTACACCTTC. Translated: CASSQALGQAYGYTF.

This clone was detected a few times. The rearrangement links TRBV27 to TRBJ2-3; 7 bases map to TRBD2. Germline values: CDR1 MNHEY, CDR2 SMNVEV (reference sequence). After removal of 5 bases from V and 1 base from J, the junction contained 12 bases not matched to a gene. CDR3 length equals 17 residues. The CDR3 loop is CASSVKYWTRRTDTQYF. For the CDR3, the DNA is TGTGCCAGCAGTGTAAAGTATTGGACTAGGCGCACAGATACGCAGTATTTT.

The chain uses TRBV28 and TRBJ1-4, with 8 bases that match TRBD1. This CDR3 is built from 16 residues. The V gene's germline CDR1 is MDHEN and CDR2 SYDVKM. V trimming: 6 bases; J trimming: 3 bases; junction bases outside the gene matches: 9. The DNA of the CDR3 is TGTGCCAGCAGCCAAGCCGGGACAGGAGCTAATGAAAAACTGTTTTTT. Encoded protein: CASSQAGTGANEKLFF.

V usage is TRBV18 and J usage is TRBJ1-3; 7 bases line up with TRBD1. Germline V gene sequence: CDR1 KGHSH, CDR2 LQKENI. This CDR3 has 15 residues. The trim removed 5 bases at V and 3 bases at J, leaving 7 bases unmatched. CDR3 in DNA: TGTGCCAGCTCAATTCTTGACAGGGTTGGAAACACCATATATTTT. Translated: CASSILDRVGNTIYF.

The rearrangement uses TRBV19 and TRBJ2-7; TRBD1 matches 9 bases. Germline assignment: CDR1 LNHDA and CDR2 SQIVND (reference sequence). The CDR3 runs to 14 residues. After removal of 6 bases from V and 6 bases from J, the junction contained 9 bases not matched to a gene. The CDR3: CASRQGAQHGEQYF. The CDR3 nucleotides are TGTGCCAGTAGACAGGGGGCGCAGCACGGCGAGCAGTACTTC.

This chain joins TRBV11-3 and TRBJ2-1, with 12 positions matching TRBD2. The CDR3 is 15 residues long. The V segment lost 4 bases and the J segment 8 bases; nucleotides outside the gene matches: 6. Germline values: CDR1 SGHNT, CDR2 YENEEA. Here the CDR3 reads CASSSRTSGMDEQFF. CDR3 DNA sequence: TGTGCCAGCAGCTCCAGGACTAGCGGGATGGATGAGCAGTTCTTC.

The V call is TRBV7-9, the J call TRBJ2-7; 9 positions match TRBD1. Germline CDR1 and CDR2: SEHNR and FQNEAQ (reference sequence). V shed 6 bases, J shed 7 bases, and the junction held 7 bases outside the gene matches. The CDR3 extends over 13 amino acids. CDR3 bases: TGTGCCAGCAGTGTACAGGGGGCGCGGGAGCAGTACTTC. Its protein product is CASSVQGAREQYF.

The chain joins TRBV5-1 to TRBJ2-1; no clear D gene. Germline V gene data show CDR1 as SGHRS and CDR2 as YFSETQ. CDR3 size: 13 residues. Trimming stripped 5 bases from V and 2 bases from J, with 8 bases between. The CDR3 region has the DNA TGCGCCAGCAGACTGGATCCCTACAATGAGCAGTTCTTC. Translation: CASRLDPYNEQFF.

The chain carries TRBV18 and TRBJ1-1; D unclear. V was pared by 2 bases and J by 0 bases, with 10 bases between. This CDR3 spans 15 amino acids. The germline V gene encodes CDR1 KGHSH and CDR2 LQKENI. The CDR3 bases are TGTGCCAGCTCACCATTCGAGGATATGAACACTGAAGCTTTCTTT. Protein: CASSPFEDMNTEAFF.

V usage is TRBV5-1 and J usage is TRBJ2-7; D is possibly TRBD1 (5 bases). In germline, CDR1 is SGHRS, CDR2 YFSETQ. Deletions cut 4 bases from V and 0 bases from J, with 11 bases between. The CDR3 sequence is 14 residues long. The CDR3 region is CASSPTDTSYEQYF. CDR3 in DNA: TGCGCCAGCAGCCCCACGGACACCTCCTACGAGCAGTACTTC.

The chain links TRBV15 to TRBJ1-1; D ambiguous. Deletions cut 4 bases from V and 1 base from J, with 7 bases between. CDR3 length: 13 amino acids. The germline V gene encodes CDR1 LNHNV and CDR2 YYDKDF (reference sequence). The CDR3 spells CATSTQRNTEAFF. The CDR3 DNA reads TGTGCCACCAGCACACAGCGGAACACTGAAGCTTTCTTT.

The CDR3 loop reads CASSLSPTVTYEQYF. CDR3 DNA: TGTGCCAGCAGCCTATCCCCAACAGTTACCTACGAGCAGTACTTC. The chain links TRBV6-5 to TRBJ2-7; D unresolved. The CDR3 runs to 15 residues. Germline V CDR1 and CDR2: MNHEY, SVGAGI. Between the trimmed V and J ends, which lost 6 bases and 2 bases, there was a span of 17 bases.

Many counts were recorded for this clone. An end of the junction differs from the germline gene, which may be a read error. The chain joins TRBV5-1 to TRBJ2-7; 7 bases fit TRBD2. CDR3 length: 15 amino acids. Germline V gives CDR1 SGHRS, CDR2 YFSETQ. CDR3 nucleotides: TGCGCCAGCAGCTTGAGGCGGGAGCGCTCCAACGAGCAGTACTTC. Translation gives CASSLRRERSNEQYF.

The rearrangement uses TRBV6-1 and TRBJ1-5; 9 nucleotides line up with TRBD1. Trimming at V came to 3 bases and at J to 2 bases, leaving 2 bases not matched to a gene. The CDR3 contains 15 residues. Germline V gene data show CDR1 as MNHNS and CDR2 as SASEGT. DNA for the CDR3: TGTGCCAGCAGTGAGGGACAGGGCGGCAATCAGCCCCAGCATTTT. Amino acids: CASSEGQGGNQPQHF.

This rearrangement joins TRBV9 to TRBJ2-5; TRBD2 matches at 7 bases. Germline lookup yields CDR1 SGDLS and CDR2 YYNGEE. The CDR3 totals 14 residues. With 6 bases clipped from V and 5 bases from J, the junction kept 10 bases outside the gene matches. The CDR3 DNA sequence: TGTGCCAGCACCCCGTCGGGGGGTCGGGAGACCCAGTACTTC. Translated: CASTPSGGRETQYF.

The V call is TRBV5-8, the J call TRBJ2-1, with 13 bases fitting TRBD2. CDR1 and CDR2 (germline): SGHTS, YDEGEE. This CDR3 spans 17 amino acids. V shed 0 bases and J 4 bases; nucleotides not matched to a gene: 4. CDR3 region: CASSLVGTSGIYNEQFF. The DNA of the CDR3 is TGTGCCAGCAGCTTGGTGGGGACTAGCGGGATATACAATGAGCAGTTCTTC.

The V and J genes are TRBV5-4 and TRBJ2-2; D call uncertain. The V gene's germline CDR1 is SGHNT and CDR2 YYREEE (reference sequence). V lost 1 base to trimming and J lost 2 bases, with 3 bases between them. The CDR3 extends over 13 amino acids. CDR3 sequence (DNA): TGTGCCAGCAGCTTGTACAACACCGGGGAGCTGTTTTTT. It specifies CASSLYNTGELFF.

V gene TRBV9 combines with J gene TRBJ2-3; tentatively, D is TRBD1 (7 bases). CDR3 length equals 21 residues. Trimming removed 4 bases at V and 0 bases at J, with 30 bases between. CDR1 is SGDLS and CDR2 is YYNGEE in the germline V gene. The CDR3 coding sequence is TGTGCCAGCAGCCCCACGGCAGGGGGACTGCTAGCGACCACTAGCACAGATACGCAGTATTTT. Protein product: CASSPTAGGLLATTSTDTQYF.

The rearrangement joins TRBV5-4 to TRBJ2-7, with 9 positions matching TRBD1. Trimming cost V 3 bases and J 4 bases; bases outside gene matches: 8. Germline values: CDR1 SGHNT, CDR2 YYREEE (reference sequence). CDR3 length equals 15 residues. Written as DNA, the CDR3 is TGTGCCAGCAGCTGGGGGGGGACAGGGCCTTACGAGCAGTACTTC. Translation gives CASSWGGTGPYEQYF.

V is TRBV6-1 and J is TRBJ2-7; D is perhaps TRBD2 (6 bases). The CDR3 totals 14 residues. Per germline, CDR1 MNHNS and CDR2 SASEGT. The V gene lost 3 bases and the J gene lost 3 bases, with 12 bases spanning the gap. In nucleotides, the CDR3 is TGTGCCAGCAGTGAGCAAGAGGAGGGCTACGAGCAGTACTTC. Its translation: CASSEQEEGYEQYF.

The chain is built from TRBV28 and TRBJ2-1; no reliable D call. This CDR3 spans 15 amino acids. V was trimmed by 6 bases and J by 0 bases, leaving 12 bases between them. Germline-derived CDR1 and CDR2 are MDHEN and SYDVKM. CDR3 region: CASSPPPSSYNEQFF. Here the CDR3 DNA reads TGTGCCAGCAGCCCCCCTCCGAGCTCCTACAATGAGCAGTTCTTC.

V and J are TRBV28 and TRBJ1-1; TRBD1 might be the D (6 bases). V lost 5 bases and J 2 bases, leaving 12 bases between the germline ends. Per the germline V gene, CDR1 is MDHEN and CDR2 is SYDVKM. This CDR3 has 14 amino acids. In nucleotides, the CDR3 is TGTGCCAGCAGTAAGTCAGGGGTCAACACTGAAGCTTTCTTT. Its translation is CASSKSGVNTEAFF.

This clone was counted only a few times. The chain recombines TRBV4-1 with TRBJ1-2; TRBD1 might be the D (6 bases). Trimming took 1 base from V and 2 from J, leaving 20 bases between them. Germline V CDR1 and CDR2: MGHRA, YSYEKL. The length of the CDR3 is 18 residues. The CDR3 DNA sequence: TGCGCCAGCAGCCAAGGCTTATTTGGGGGCAGGGAGAACTATGGCTACACCTTC. It yields the protein CASSQGLFGGRENYGYTF.